One sample yielded the 25 T cell receptor beta chains listed below, sequenced in a study of cytomegalovirus exposure and HLA in healthy donors. Produced via immunoSEQ multiplex PCR; TCRdb's table is partial and in-frame only. Of about 130,000 clones in the sample, just under 90% were seen once. The sequenced sample was PBMCs. Receptor source: a woman in her thirties in good health and CMV-seropositive.

The gene calls are TRBV7-2 and TRBJ2-4; 9 positions match TRBD2. The CDR3 covers 15 residues. Germline V CDR1 and CDR2: SGHTA, FQGNSA. Unmatched junction bases numbered 9, after V lost 5 bases and J lost 7 bases. The DNA of the CDR3 is TGTGCCAGCAGCCCTCTAGCGGGGAGGGGGAACATTCAGTACTTC. Translation gives CASSPLAGRGNIQYF.

The chain is built from TRBV7-2 and TRBJ2-1; D call uncertain. Per germline, CDR1 SGHTA and CDR2 FQGNSA. Trimming took off 5 bases at V and 9 bases at J, with 14 bases between the two ends. CDR3 length equals 13 residues. CDR3: CASSLKTGTEQFF. In nucleotides, the CDR3 is TGTGCCAGCAGCCTCAAAACGGGTACTGAGCAGTTCTTC.

The chain carries TRBV2 and TRBJ1-4; 7 bases are a match to TRBD1. CDR3 length: 12 residues. V was pared by 7 bases and J by 13 bases, with 9 bases of the junction left unmatched. CDR1 is SNHLY, CDR2 FYNNEI, per germline. The CDR3 spells CASTEGTATLFF. In DNA, the CDR3 is TGTGCCAGCACAGAGGGGACAGCAACACTGTTTTTT.

The V and J genes are TRBV29-1 and TRBJ1-1, with D perhaps TRBD1 (5 bases). Trimming left V 8 bases short and J 6 bases short, with 28 bases between. The CDR3 runs 16 residues. CDR1 is SQVTM and CDR2 is ANQGSEA in the germline V gene. Here the CDR3 reads CSLHRPTGPIPPEAFF. CDR3 DNA sequence: TGCAGCCTCCATAGGCCTACAGGACCTATCCCTCCTGAAGCTTTCTTT.

V gene TRBV7-2 combines with J gene TRBJ1-2; 7 bases line up with TRBD1. Germline V gene data show CDR1 as SGHTA and CDR2 as FQGNSA. V shed 4 bases, J shed 2 bases, and the junction held 4 bases outside the gene matches. CDR3 length: 14 residues. Here the CDR3 DNA reads TGTGCCAGCAGCTCCCAACAGGGGAACTATGGCTACACCTTC. Residues: CASSSQQGNYGYTF.

The chain links TRBV27 to TRBJ2-1, with TRBD2 as a possible D gene (5 bases). Germline V CDR1 and CDR2: MNHEY, SMNVEV (reference sequence). The CDR3 sequence is 13 residues long. The V gene lost 8 bases and the J gene lost 0 bases, with 8 bases spanning the gap. The CDR3 protein is CASRGSSYNEQFF. In nucleotides, the CDR3 is TGTGCCAGCCGGGGTAGCTCCTACAATGAGCAGTTCTTC.

In this sample, this clone turned up a few times. The chain joins TRBV2 to TRBJ1-4; the D is unclear. Germline V gene data show CDR1 as SNHLY and CDR2 as FYNNEI. CDR3 length: 12 amino acids. The V gene lost 1 base and the J gene lost 11 bases, with 8 bases spanning the gap. The DNA of the CDR3 is TGTGCCAGCAGTGAAGGGTCGGGGAAACTGTTTTTT. Its protein is CASSEGSGKLFF.

This clone was seen just once. This chain uses TRBV4-1 with TRBJ2-1; possible D gene TRBD2, 6 bases. The V end lost 1 base, the J end lost 1 base, and 8 bases lay between the germline ends. The CDR3 sequence is 15 residues long. Germline CDR1 is MGHRA and CDR2 is YSYEKL. CDR3 DNA sequence: TGCGCCAGCAGCCAAGCAGGGACTTCCTACAATGAGCAGTTCTTC. This encodes CASSQAGTSYNEQFF.

The chain combines TRBV18 with TRBJ2-5, with 8 bases aligning to TRBD1. CDR1 and CDR2 (germline): KGHSH, LQKENI. This CDR3 has 16 residues. The trim removed 2 bases at V and 0 bases at J, leaving 5 bases unmatched. As DNA, the CDR3 is TGTGCCAGCTCACCAACTCCAGGGGGCTACCAAGAGACCCAGTACTTC. Protein sequence: CASSPTPGGYQETQYF.

The rearrangement joins TRBV4-2 to TRBJ2-3; 15 bases match TRBD2. After removal of 4 bases from V and 6 bases from J, the junction contained 5 bases not matched to a gene. Germline lookup yields CDR1 LGHNA and CDR2 YNFKEQ. This CDR3 region has 16 residues. CDR3 sequence: CASSPEGLAGGDTQYF. The CDR3 region has the DNA TGTGCCAGCAGCCCGGAAGGACTAGCGGGGGGGGATACGCAGTATTTT.

V is TRBV7-2 and J is TRBJ1-2; a possible D gene is TRBD1 (5 bases). Trimming removed 5 bases at V and 6 bases at J, with 19 bases between. The CDR3 extends over 15 amino acids. Germline V gives CDR1 SGHTA, CDR2 FQGNSA. The chain's CDR3 is CASSPANRRVDGYTF. The CDR3 DNA is TGTGCCAGCAGCCCCGCGAACAGGAGGGTCGATGGCTACACCTTC. Full variable domain (outside the CDR3, taken from reference TRBV7-2 and TRBJ1-2): GAGVSQSPSNKVTEKGKDVELRCDPISGHTALYWYRQSLGQGLEFLIYFQGNSAPDKSGLPSDRFSAERTGGSVSTLTIQRTQQEDSAVYLCASSPANRRVDGYTFGSGTRLTVV.

With respect to this clone: Germline and junction disagree at one end, which may indicate a read error. The chain is built from TRBV15 and TRBJ1-6; no clear D gene. Per germline, CDR1 LNHNV and CDR2 YYDKDF (reference sequence). The CDR3 loop spans 14 amino acids. This chain's CDR3 is CATSRETAGSPLHF. The DNA for the CDR3 is TGTGCCACCAGCCGAGAGACCGCGGGATCACCCCTCCACTTT.

Notes on this clone: The junction differs from germline at one of its ends, possibly a read error. The chain recombines TRBV2 with TRBJ2-7, with a tentative D call TRBD2 (7 bases). The CDR3 runs to 12 residues. CDR1 and CDR2 from the germline V gene are SNHLY and FYNNEI. As DNA, the CDR3 is TGTGCCAGCAACCGGGGGGCAGGGGACGATAACTTC. Protein product: CASNRGAGDDNF.

This chain links TRBV28 with TRBJ2-7; weak D call: TRBD2 (5 bases). Germline assignment: CDR1 MDHEN and CDR2 SYDVKM. The CDR3 has 14 residues. V lost 3 bases and J lost 4, with 13 bases in between. The CDR3 reads CASSFFREGYEQYF. CDR3 bases: TGTGCCAGCAGTTTTTTTCGGGAAGGGTACGAGCAGTACTTC. Full variable domain (missing parts from reference TRBV28 and TRBJ2-7): DVKVTQSSRYLVKRTGEKVFLECVQDMDHENMFWYRQDPGLGLRLIYFSYDVKMKEKGDIPEGYSVSREKKERFSLILESASTNQTSMYLCASSFFREGYEQYFGPGTRLTVT.

This clone was counted a single time. The sample contains more than one DNA sequence encoding this CDR3. The chain uses TRBV28 and TRBJ2-7; D gene uncertain. CDR1 is MDHEN and CDR2 is SYDVKM in the germline V gene. V lost 3 bases and J lost 0, with 6 bases in between. The CDR3 spans 13 residues. The CDR3 bases are TGTGCCAGCAGTTTCCGGAGCTCCTACGAGCAGTACTTC. As protein: CASSFRSSYEQYF. The full variable domain, its missing parts supplied by reference TRBV28 and TRBJ2-7, is DVKVTQSSRYLVKRTGEKVFLECVQDMDHENMFWYRQDPGLGLRLIYFSYDVKMKEKGDIPEGYSVSREKKERFSLILESASTNQTSMYLCASSFRSSYEQYFGPGTRLTVT.

This chain connects TRBV27 to TRBJ2-3; 16 bases agree with TRBD2. The CDR3 sequence is 16 residues long. J gave up 6 bases and V 7 bases, and 7 bases lay outside the gene matches. Germline assignment: CDR1 MNHEY and CDR2 SMNVEV (reference sequence). The CDR3, as DNA: TGTGCCAGCACTGGGACTAGCGGGGGGGTCCGGGATACGCAGTATTTT. Its translation is CASTGTSGGVRDTQYF.

This chain joins TRBV10-1 and TRBJ2-5, with 9 nucleotides matching TRBD2. This CDR3 is built from 15 residues. V lost 4 bases and J lost 1; bases outside the gene matches: 4. Germline CDR1 reads WNHNN; CDR2 reads SYGVQD (reference sequence). The chain's CDR3 is CASSGKREVQETQYF. For the CDR3, the DNA is TGCGCCAGCAGTGGTAAGCGGGAGGTCCAAGAGACCCAGTACTTC.

CDR3 nucleotides: TGCAGCGGCGGGGCAGGGATAAACACCGGGGAGCTGTTTTTT. Protein sequence: CSGGAGINTGELFF. The genes are TRBV29-1 and TRBJ2-2, with D tentatively TRBD2 (6 bases). Germline CDR1 SQVTM, CDR2 ANQGSEA. CDR3 length: 14 residues. The V gene lost 7 bases and the J gene lost 2 bases, with 14 bases spanning the gap.

The CDR3: CASSLPGQGGSPLHF. For the CDR3, the DNA is TGCGCCAGCAGCTTGCCGGGACAGGGAGGGTCACCCCTCCACTTT. The chain carries TRBV5-1 and TRBJ1-6, with TRBD1 matching over 9 bases. V lost 1 base to trimming and J lost 10 bases; unmatched junction nucleotides: 6. This CDR3 is 15 amino acids long. Germline CDR1 is SGHRS and CDR2 is YFSETQ.

The rearrangement joins TRBV18 to TRBJ1-1, with 7 positions matching TRBD1. The CDR3 loop spans 14 amino acids. Trimming removed 6 bases from V and 6 bases from J; junction bases left unmatched: 10. Germline V gene sequence: CDR1 KGHSH, CDR2 LQKENI. Here the CDR3 reads CASSPGTDIAEAFF. CDR3 coding DNA: TGTGCCAGCTCTCCTGGGACAGACATAGCTGAAGCTTTCTTT.

The rearrangement uses TRBV5-1 and TRBJ2-1; 9 bases line up with TRBD2. Trimming removed 2 bases from V and 3 bases from J; junction bases left unmatched: 6. This CDR3 has 16 amino acids. Germline values: CDR1 SGHRS, CDR2 YFSETQ. CDR3 amino acids: CASSFLAGANYNEQFF. The DNA for the CDR3 is TGCGCCAGCAGCTTCTTAGCGGGAGCTAACTACAATGAGCAGTTCTTC.

The V call is TRBV6-5, the J call TRBJ2-7; 9 nucleotides line up with TRBD2. Germline values: CDR1 MNHEY, CDR2 SVGAGI. V lost 6 bases and J lost 6; bases outside the gene matches: 12. This CDR3 comprises 15 residues. CDR3 bases: TGTGCCAGCAGGATGGGACTAGCTGAAGGCTCCGAGCAGTACTTC. Residues: CASRMGLAEGSEQYF.

V usage is TRBV5-1 and J usage is TRBJ2-3, with D possibly matching TRBD2 (5 bases). The CDR3 runs to 14 residues. Germline loops: CDR1 SGHRS, CDR2 YFSETQ. V was pared by 4 bases and J by 0 bases, with 9 bases between. The CDR3 reads CASSPDSSTDTQYF. CDR3 nucleotide sequence: TGCGCCAGCAGCCCGGACTCAAGCACAGATACGCAGTATTTT.

V is TRBV5-1 and J is TRBJ2-5; tentative D call: TRBD2 (6 bases). Germline lookup yields CDR1 SGHRS and CDR2 YFSETQ. This CDR3 has 15 amino acids. The V end was cut by 5 bases, the J end by 5 bases, with 19 bases between. The CDR3 reads CASRHELAAMETQYF. The CDR3 DNA follows: TGCGCCAGCAGACACGAACTAGCTGCGATGGAGACCCAGTACTTC.

This chain links TRBV5-4 with TRBJ2-1; a possible D gene is TRBD2 (5 bases). Germline CDR1 and CDR2: SGHNT and YYREEE (reference sequence). The CDR3 runs to 13 residues. V was cut by 6 bases and J by 7 bases, with 14 bases left in between. The CDR3 region has the DNA TGTGCCAGCATGGACTCCAATAGGAATGAGCAGTTCTTC. As protein: CASMDSNRNEQFF.